Listed here are 17 T cell receptor beta chains from one sample, sequenced in a study of T cells in localized non-small cell lung cancer. The protocol was immunoSEQ multiplex PCR, while the TCRdb copy is restricted to in-frame clones and leaves out a portion. Of approximately 4,100 clones in the sample, roughly 38% were seen once. Here the sequenced sample was lung tumor tissue, taken before any cancer treatment. The receptors derive from a woman aged 40-75 years with stage I lung adenocarcinoma.

The chain carries TRBV4-1 and TRBJ2-3; 8 positions agree with TRBD1. CDR3 length: 15 residues. The V and J ends lost 5 bases and 1 base, in that order; junction bases with no gene match: 5. Germline V CDR1 and CDR2: MGHRA, YSYEKL. CDR3 sequence reads: CASSKTGQGTDTQYF. The CDR3 DNA reads as TGCGCCAGCAGCAAGACGGGACAGGGCACAGATACGCAGTATTTT.

The chain has TRBV28 and TRBJ1-5; no clear D gene. Germline CDR1 reads MDHEN; CDR2 reads SYDVKM. This CDR3 comprises 13 residues. V was clipped by 2 bases and J by 7 bases, with 9 bases between them. The CDR3 DNA follows: TGTGCCAGCAGTTTAGTCCACGGGCAGCCCCAGCATTTT. Translating it yields CASSLVHGQPQHF.

This clone was recorded a few times. The V gene is TRBV28, the J gene TRBJ2-7, with TRBD1 matching 7 bases. The CDR3 length is 14 residues. Looked up from germline, CDR1 is MDHEN and CDR2 is SYDVKM. With 2 bases clipped from V and 7 bases from J, the junction kept 8 bases outside the gene matches. The CDR3 DNA follows: TGTGCCAGCAGTTTAATGAGACAGGGCGTTGAGCAGTACTTC. Its translation is CASSLMRQGVEQYF.

The V and J genes are TRBV9 and TRBJ2-1; D is ambiguous. The CDR3 is made up of 12 amino acids. Germline CDR1 and CDR2: SGDLS and YYNGEE. With 6 bases removed from V and 6 bases from J, the gap between germline ends came to 10 bases. The CDR3 nucleotides read TGTGCCAGCAAAGGGTTTTCCAATGAGCAGTTCTTC. It specifies CASKGFSNEQFF.

The chain carries TRBV28 and TRBJ2-5; D remains ambiguous. Germline V gives CDR1 MDHEN, CDR2 SYDVKM. Trimming pared 8 bases from V and 2 bases from J, leaving 9 bases between. There are 12 residues in the CDR3. CDR3 in amino acids: CASARGQETQYF. The CDR3 DNA sequence: TGTGCCAGCGCCCGAGGTCAAGAGACCCAGTACTTC.

This chain connects TRBV19 to TRBJ2-5; D assignment may be TRBD1 or TRBD2 (6 bases each). The CDR3 consists of 16 residues. Per germline, CDR1 LNHDA and CDR2 SQIVND (reference sequence). Trimming took 7 bases from V and 3 from J, leaving 21 bases between them. The CDR3 bases are TGTGCCAGTAAGGGGGACTGGGCGGAGAATAAAGAGACCCAGTACTTC. Translated, it gives CASKGDWAENKETQYF.

Relative to its sample, this clone is medium-sized. The chain links TRBV4-1 to TRBJ2-1; weak D call: TRBD1 (6 bases). Germline CDR1 is MGHRA and CDR2 is YSYEKL. Trimming cost V 1 base and J 9 bases, with 16 bases left between them. This CDR3 region has 15 residues. CDR3 loop: CASSQGQGPTSEQFF. In DNA, the CDR3 is TGCGCCAGCAGCCAAGGGCAGGGGCCCACCAGTGAGCAGTTCTTC.

The genes are TRBV4-1 and TRBJ2-3; 12 nucleotides agree with TRBD2. CDR3 size: 17 residues. Trimming took 2 bases from V and 5 from J; bases not matched to a gene: 8. Germline V lookup: CDR1 MGHRA, CDR2 YSYEKL. CDR3 loop: CASSQTPSGRAQDTQYF. The DNA for the CDR3 is TGCGCCAGCAGCCAAACCCCTAGCGGGAGGGCCCAAGATACGCAGTATTTT.

The chain joins TRBV19 to TRBJ2-1; the match to TRBD1 covers 8 bases. The CDR3 is made up of 17 amino acids. Germline assignment: CDR1 LNHDA and CDR2 SQIVND (reference sequence). J gave up 6 bases and V 0 bases, and 10 bases lay outside the gene matches. The CDR3 DNA reads as TGTGCCAGTAGTATAGATCTATTCTGGGACAGGCCCAATGAGCAGTTCTTC. Amino acid sequence: CASSIDLFWDRPNEQFF.

This clone appeared a few times. The V gene is TRBV28, the J gene TRBJ1-2; D may be TRBD1 (5 bases). The CDR3 is 12 amino acids. The V end lost 7 bases, the J end lost 3 bases, and 9 bases lay between the germline ends. Germline V gene lookup returns CDR1 MDHEN and CDR2 SYDVKM. CDR3 residues: CASTDRYYGYTF. CDR3 DNA: TGTGCCAGCACTGACAGATACTATGGCTACACCTTC.

The gene calls are TRBV6-8 and TRBJ1-3, with D uncertain. V was cut by 6 bases and J by 0 bases, with 12 bases left in between. Germline V CDR1 and CDR2: MNHGY, SAAAGT. The CDR3 extends over 15 amino acids. The CDR3 spells CASRGRWRSGNTIYF. The CDR3 DNA reads TGTGCCAGCAGGGGGAGATGGCGCTCTGGAAACACCATATATTTT.

The V call is TRBV6-8, the J call TRBJ1-2; 9 nucleotides match TRBD1. Germline assignment: CDR1 MNHGY and CDR2 SAAAGT. J gave up 7 bases and V 5 bases, and 5 bases lay outside the gene matches. CDR3 length: 13 residues. In DNA form, the CDR3 reads TGTGCCAGCAGTGGGGGACAGGGAGGTGGCTACACCTTC. Translation gives CASSGGQGGGYTF.

Only a few counts were recorded for this clone. J is TRBJ2-1 and V is TRBV6-1; either TRBD1 or TRBD2 may supply D (5 bases each). The CDR3 length is 16 residues. The germline gives CDR1 MNHNS, CDR2 SASEGT. V lost 1 base and J 7 bases, leaving 17 bases between the germline ends. The CDR3 DNA reads TGTGCCAGCAGTGAAGATCCCAGGATCAGGGAGAATGAGCAGTTCTTC. Translating it yields CASSEDPRIRENEQFF.

In DNA, the CDR3 is TGTGCCAGTAGTATTCCGGACAGGGCTGGAAACACCATATATTTT. Its protein product is CASSIPDRAGNTIYF. This chain connects TRBV19 to TRBJ1-3, with 8 bases matching TRBD1. V lost 3 bases to trimming and J lost 2 bases; unmatched junction nucleotides: 3. The V gene's germline CDR1 is LNHDA and CDR2 SQIVND (reference sequence). The length of the CDR3 is 15 residues.

In its sample, this clone was seen a few times. The J gene is TRBJ2-7, the V gene TRBV11-3; 7 nucleotides align to TRBD1. The CDR3 spans 14 residues. Germline assignment: CDR1 SGHNT and CDR2 YENEEA. V lost 5 bases, J lost 0 bases, and 4 bases stayed unmatched. Here the CDR3 DNA reads TGTGCCAGCAGCCACAGGGGCATCTCCTACGAGCAGTACTTC. As protein: CASSHRGISYEQYF.

This clone was seen only a few times. The junction departs from germline at one end; a sequencing error may be responsible. The V and J genes are TRBV6-8 and TRBJ2-3; no definite D call. The CDR3 has 13 amino acids. Germline CDR1 and CDR2: MNHGY and SAAAGT. As DNA, the CDR3 is TGTGCCAGCAGTGACTCCGAAACAGATACGCAGTATTTT. Its protein product is CASSDSETDTQYF.

This clone has just a few counts. The rearrangement links TRBV10-3 to TRBJ2-1, with D tentatively TRBD1 (5 bases). Germline V gene data show CDR1 as ENHRY and CDR2 as SYGVKD. The CDR3 totals 13 residues. V lost 0 bases, J lost 7 bases, and 7 bases lay in between. In DNA form, the CDR3 reads TGTGCCATCAGTGAGTCGCAGGGTAATGAGCAGTTCTTC. It specifies CAISESQGNEQFF.